This T cell receptor (beta chain) came from a study of T-cell memory formation after mild COVID-19. General observations from the study: The main location of contracting CD4+ clones was CM and EM, and that of contracting CD8+ clones was EMRA. Pre-infection memory carried some responding clones, suggesting that cross-reactive memory joined. Clones shrinking between day 15 and 85 showed a balanced CD4/CD8 split, and those that grew later tilted toward CD4+. Among clones peaking at day 37 in the second wave, SARS-CoV-2 specificity remained unconfirmed.

There are a few counts of this clonotype. Its specificity is not known. TCRdb re-derived calls from the 5' RACE reads in MiXCR, one entry per CDR3 protein. The data show approximately 400,000 distinct CDR3 sequences, with about 24% seen just once and around 8.1% held by the top ten. CDR1 is SGHRS and CDR2 is YFSETQ in the germline V gene. V shed 4 bases, J shed 4 bases, and the junction held 9 bases outside the gene matches. The CDR3 contains 16 residues. The sequencing sample was made of PBMCs or a T cell subset sorted from them (not recorded which). The chain joins TRBV5-1 to TRBJ2-1; 9 bases align to TRBD1. The sequence derives from an adult woman who had mild COVID-19 (a few samples of this study predate the infection). Cell type and time point are not known. Here the CDR3 DNA reads TGCGCCAGCAGCCCGAGACAGGGGGGCGGATACAATGAGCAGTTCTTC. Encoded protein: CASSPRQGGGYNEQFF.